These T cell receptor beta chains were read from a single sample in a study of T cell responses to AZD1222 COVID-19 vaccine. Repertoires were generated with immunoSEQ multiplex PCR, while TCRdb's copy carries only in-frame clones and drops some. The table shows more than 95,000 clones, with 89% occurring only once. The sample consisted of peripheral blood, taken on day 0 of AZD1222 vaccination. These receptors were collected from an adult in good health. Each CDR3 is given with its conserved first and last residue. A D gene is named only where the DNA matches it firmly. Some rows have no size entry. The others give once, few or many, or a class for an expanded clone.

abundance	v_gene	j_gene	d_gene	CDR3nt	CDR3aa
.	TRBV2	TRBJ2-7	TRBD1	TGTGCCAGCAGTGGCGGGACAGGATCCTACGAGCAGTACTTC	CASSGGTGSYEQYF
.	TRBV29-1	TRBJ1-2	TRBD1	TGCAGCGTTGCCTACAGGGGCGGCTACACCTTC	CSVAYRGGYTF
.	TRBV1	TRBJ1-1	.	TGCACCAGCAGCCAAGAGAGGGACTTTTCGACCCAACAGAGAAGTCGGAACACTGAAGCTTTCTTT	CTSSQERDFSTQQRSRNTEAFF
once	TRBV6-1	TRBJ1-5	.	TGTGCCAGCAGTGAGAGGGATACTCAGCCCCAGCATTTT	CASSERDTQPQHF
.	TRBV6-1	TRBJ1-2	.	TGTGCCAGCAGTGAAGCGCTGAACAGGGTGATGGAGGGCTACACCTTC	CASSEALNRVMEGYTF
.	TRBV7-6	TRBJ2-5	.	TGTGCCAGCAGCTTAGCCGCACTAGTGTTGGGAGAGACCCAGTACTTC	CASSLAALVLGETQYF
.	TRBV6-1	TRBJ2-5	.	TGTGCCAGCAGTGAAGAATCGGCGAACAGAGAGACCCAGTACTTC	CASSEESANRETQYF
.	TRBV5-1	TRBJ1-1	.	TGCGCCAGCAGCCTCGCGGGGTTGGGCACTGAAGCTTTCTTT	CASSLAGLGTEAFF
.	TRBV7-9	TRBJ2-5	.	TGTGCCAGCAGCCACCCCTTTGACAGCCAAGAGACCCAGTACTTC	CASSHPFDSQETQYF
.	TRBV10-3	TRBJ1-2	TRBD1	TGTGCCATCAGTGAGACCAGGGGACAGGGAGACTATGGCTACACCTTC	CAISETRGQGDYGYTF
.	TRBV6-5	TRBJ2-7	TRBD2	TGTGCCAGCAGTCTAGCGGGGGCGACCTACGAGCAGTACTTC	CASSLAGATYEQYF
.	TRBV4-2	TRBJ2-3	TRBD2	TGTGCCAGCAGCCAATCCGGGGGGTCTTACACAGATACGCAGTATTTT	CASSQSGGSYTDTQYF
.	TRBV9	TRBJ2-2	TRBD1	TGTGCCAGCAGCAAGAGACAGGGGAACGGGGAGCTGTTTTTT	CASSKRQGNGELFF
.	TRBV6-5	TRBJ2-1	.	TGTGCCAGCACCGCGGGGACAACCTACAATGAGCAGTTCTTC	CASTAGTTYNEQFF
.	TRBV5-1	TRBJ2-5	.	TGCGCCAGCAGCTTGGAATTCACGGGGGAGACCCAGTACTTC	CASSLEFTGETQYF
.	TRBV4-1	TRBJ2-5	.	TGCGCCAGCAGCCAGCGGTCCCAGGGTATGAAGACCCAGTACTTC	CASSQRSQGMKTQYF
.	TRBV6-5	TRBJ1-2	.	TGTGCCCTTTTGGGGGAAGGCCTTTTAGGCTACACCTTC	CALLGEGLLGYTF
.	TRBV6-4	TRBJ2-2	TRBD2	TGTGCCAGCAGTGAGAAGGCGGGGGGCCCCACCGGGGAGCTGTTTTTT	CASSEKAGGPTGELFF
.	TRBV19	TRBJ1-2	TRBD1	TGTGCCAGTAGTACTCCCGGGACAGGGGACGGCTACACCTTC	CASSTPGTGDGYTF
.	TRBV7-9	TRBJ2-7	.	TGTGCCAGCAGCTTAACCAGCTCCTACGAGCAGTACTTC	CASSLTSSYEQYF
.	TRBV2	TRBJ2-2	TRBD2	TGTGCCAGCAGTGGCCGGGACTACTCAGGGGAGCTGTTTTTT	CASSGRDYSGELFF
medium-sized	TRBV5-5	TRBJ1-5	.	TGTGCCAGCAGTGTCTGGCGAGGGAGTAATCAGCCCCAGCATTTT	CASSVWRGSNQPQHF
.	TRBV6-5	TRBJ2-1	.	TGTGCCAGCACCCGCAGGGCGCTTAATGAGCAGTTCTTC	CASTRRALNEQFF